Below, 5 T cell receptor beta chains from the same sample are listed, as sequenced in a study of cytomegalovirus exposure and HLA in healthy donors. With 60 Vbeta and 13 Jbeta primers, the PCR was carried out. The table came from immunoSEQ multiplex PCR; TCRdb's copy has only in-frame clones and leaves some out. The sample lists 150,000 to 200,000 clones, more than 70% seen once, with approximately 6.8% in the top ten. Material for sequencing was PBMCs. The receptors derive from a male donor in good health and CMV-seropositive.

V and J are TRBV4-2 and TRBJ1-3; D not resolved. The V end lost 3 bases, the J end lost 0 bases, and 15 bases lay between the germline ends. Per the germline V gene, CDR1 is LGHNA and CDR2 is YNFKEQ. This CDR3 is 17 amino acids long. CDR3 DNA sequence: TGTGCCAGCAGCCACCCCAAGGGCGGGAGCTCTGGAAACACCATATATTTT. Translating it yields CASSHPKGGSSGNTIYF.

J is TRBJ1-5 and V is TRBV10-1; tentatively, D is TRBD1 (6 bases). The germline V and J ends were trimmed by 4 bases and 2 bases, with 12 bases remaining between them. Germline CDR1 and CDR2: WNHNN and SYGVQD (reference sequence). This CDR3 contains 15 residues. CDR3 amino acids: CASSGGGQCNQPQHF. The CDR3 DNA is TGCGCCAGCAGTGGGGGCGGACAGTGCAATCAGCCCCAGCATTTT.

In this sample, this clone turned up a few times. This chain links TRBV11-1 with TRBJ2-5; D is perhaps TRBD1 (6 bases). Germline V gives CDR1 SGHAT, CDR2 FQDESV (reference sequence). Trimming took 4 bases from V and 9 from J, leaving 27 bases between them. The length of the CDR3 is 17 residues. The CDR3 spells CASSSGQSGTLGRAQYF. DNA for the CDR3: TGTGCCAGCAGCTCGGGCCAATCCGGGACACTGGGCAGGGCCCAGTACTTC.

The chain recombines TRBV30 with TRBJ2-1, with D possibly TRBD1 on 5 matching bases. The CDR3 consists of 12 residues. V was shortened by 2 bases and J by 10 bases, with 12 bases between the two germline ends. Looked up from germline, CDR1 is GTSNPN and CDR2 is SVGIG (reference sequence). CDR3 nucleotide sequence: TGTGCCTGGAGTAGGACCCCAGGGGAGCAGTTCTTC. Protein sequence: CAWSRTPGEQFF. The full variable domain, with the rest looked up from reference TRBV30 and TRBJ2-1, is SQTIHQWPATLVQPVGSPLSLECTVEGTSNPNLYWYRQAAGRGLQLLFYSVGIGQISSEVPQNLSASRPQDRQFILSSKKLLLSDSGFYLCAWSRTPGEQFFGPGTRLTVL.

In its sample, this clone was seen once. The J gene is TRBJ2-7, the V gene TRBV9, with 10 bases fitting TRBD1. Germline-derived CDR1 and CDR2 are SGDLS and YYNGEE. The CDR3 loop spans 14 amino acids. After removal of 2 bases from V and 3 bases from J, the junction contained 2 bases not matched to a gene. In nucleotides, the CDR3 is TGTGCCAGCAGCGTTGGACAGGGGGACTACGAGCAGTACTTC. Translated: CASSVGQGDYEQYF.